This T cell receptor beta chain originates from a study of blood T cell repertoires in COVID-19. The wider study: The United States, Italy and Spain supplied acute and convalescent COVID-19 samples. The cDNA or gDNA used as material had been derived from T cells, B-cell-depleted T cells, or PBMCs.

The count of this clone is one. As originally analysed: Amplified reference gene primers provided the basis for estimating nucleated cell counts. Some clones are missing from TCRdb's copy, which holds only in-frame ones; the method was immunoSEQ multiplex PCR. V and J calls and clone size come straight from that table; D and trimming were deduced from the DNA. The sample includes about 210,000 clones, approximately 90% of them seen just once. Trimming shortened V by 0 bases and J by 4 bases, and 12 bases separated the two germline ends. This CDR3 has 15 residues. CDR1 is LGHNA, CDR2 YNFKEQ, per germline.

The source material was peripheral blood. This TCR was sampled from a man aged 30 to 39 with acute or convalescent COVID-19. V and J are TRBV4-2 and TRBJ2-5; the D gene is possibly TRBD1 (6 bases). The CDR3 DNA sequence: TGTGCCAGCAGCCAAGAAGCAACAGGGCTAGAGACCCAGTACTTC. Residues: CASSQEATGLETQYF.